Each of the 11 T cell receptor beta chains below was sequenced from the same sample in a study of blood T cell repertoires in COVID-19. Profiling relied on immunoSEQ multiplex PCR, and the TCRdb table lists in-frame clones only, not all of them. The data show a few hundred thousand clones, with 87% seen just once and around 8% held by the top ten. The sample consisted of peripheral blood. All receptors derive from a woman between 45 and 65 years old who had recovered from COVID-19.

CDR3 bases: TGTGCCAGCAGTGGCGATAACTATGGCTACACCTTC. Translated, it gives CASSGDNYGYTF. This chain uses TRBV2 with TRBJ1-2; D gene unclear. CDR1 SNHLY and CDR2 FYNNEI come from the germline V gene. The CDR3 has 12 residues. V shed 4 bases and J shed 1 base, with 4 bases lying between them.

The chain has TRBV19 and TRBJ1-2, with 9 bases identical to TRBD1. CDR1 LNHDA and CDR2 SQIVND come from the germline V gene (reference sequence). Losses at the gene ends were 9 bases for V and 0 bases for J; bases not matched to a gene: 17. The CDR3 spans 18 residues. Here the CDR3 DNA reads TGTGCCAGCCGAAACATCGGGACAGGGACTTTCCCTAACTATGGCTACACCTTC. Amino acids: CASRNIGTGTFPNYGYTF.

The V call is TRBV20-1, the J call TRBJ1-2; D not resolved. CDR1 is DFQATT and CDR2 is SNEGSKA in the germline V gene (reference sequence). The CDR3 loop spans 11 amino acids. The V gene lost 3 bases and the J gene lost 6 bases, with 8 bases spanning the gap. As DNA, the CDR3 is TGCAGTGCTAGCCCTGTCGATGGCTACACCTTC. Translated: CSASPVDGYTF.

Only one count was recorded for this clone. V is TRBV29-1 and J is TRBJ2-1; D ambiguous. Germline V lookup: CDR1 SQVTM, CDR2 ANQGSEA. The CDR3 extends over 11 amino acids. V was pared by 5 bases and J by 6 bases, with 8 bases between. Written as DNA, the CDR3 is TGCAGCGTTTCTGGCGGCAATGAGCAGTTCTTC. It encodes CSVSGGNEQFF.

The CDR3 here is CASSRPHPDRNYGYTF. DNA for the CDR3: TGTGCCAGCAGCCGCCCTCACCCGGACAGGAACTATGGCTACACCTTC. This chain connects TRBV7-2 to TRBJ1-2, with 7 bases matching TRBD1. V shed 5 bases, J shed 2 bases, and the junction held 11 bases outside the gene matches. CDR1 and CDR2 (germline): SGHTA, FQGNSA. CDR3 length: 16 residues. Full variable domain (outside the CDR3, taken from reference TRBV7-2 and TRBJ1-2): GAGVSQSPSNKVTEKGKDVELRCDPISGHTALYWYRQSLGQGLEFLIYFQGNSAPDKSGLPSDRFSAERTGGSVSTLTIQRTQQEDSAVYLCASSRPHPDRNYGYTFGSGTRLTVV.

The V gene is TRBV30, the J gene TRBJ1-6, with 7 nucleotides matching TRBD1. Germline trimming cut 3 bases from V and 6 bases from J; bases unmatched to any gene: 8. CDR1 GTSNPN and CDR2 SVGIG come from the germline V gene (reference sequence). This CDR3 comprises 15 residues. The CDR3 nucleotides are TGTGCCTGGAGGACGGGACAGAGGGTTAATTCACCCCTCCACTTT. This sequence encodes CAWRTGQRVNSPLHF.

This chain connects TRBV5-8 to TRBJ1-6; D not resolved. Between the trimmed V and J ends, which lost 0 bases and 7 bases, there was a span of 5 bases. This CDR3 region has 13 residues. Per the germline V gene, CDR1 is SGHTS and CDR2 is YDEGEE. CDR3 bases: TGTGCCAGCAGCTTGGAGCTCAATTCACCCCTCCACTTT. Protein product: CASSLELNSPLHF.

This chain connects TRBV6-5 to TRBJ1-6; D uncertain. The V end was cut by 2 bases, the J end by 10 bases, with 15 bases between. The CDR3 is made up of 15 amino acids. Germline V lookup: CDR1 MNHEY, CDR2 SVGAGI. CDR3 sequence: CASSYREEGGSPLHF. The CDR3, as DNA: TGTGCCAGCAGTTACCGGGAAGAGGGAGGATCACCCCTCCACTTT.

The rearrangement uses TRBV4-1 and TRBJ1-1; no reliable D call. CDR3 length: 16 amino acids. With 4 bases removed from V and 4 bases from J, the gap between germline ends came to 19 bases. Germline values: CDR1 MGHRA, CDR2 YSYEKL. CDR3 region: CASSPRTPFFGTEAFF. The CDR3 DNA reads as TGCGCCAGCAGCCCCAGAACCCCCTTTTTTGGCACTGAAGCTTTCTTT.

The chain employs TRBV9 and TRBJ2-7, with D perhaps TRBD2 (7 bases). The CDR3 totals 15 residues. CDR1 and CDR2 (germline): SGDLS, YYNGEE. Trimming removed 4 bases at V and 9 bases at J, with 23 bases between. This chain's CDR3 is CASSPHSGGGQGQYF. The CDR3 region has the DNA TGTGCCAGCAGCCCCCACTCTGGGGGGGGACAAGGGCAGTACTTC.

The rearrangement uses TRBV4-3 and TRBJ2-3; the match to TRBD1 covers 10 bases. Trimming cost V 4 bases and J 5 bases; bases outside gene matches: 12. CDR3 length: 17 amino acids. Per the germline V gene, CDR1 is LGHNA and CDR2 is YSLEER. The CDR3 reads CASSRGLETGGKDTQYF. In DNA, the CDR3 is TGCGCCAGCAGCCGTGGTTTGGAGACAGGGGGCAAAGATACGCAGTATTTT.